This T cell receptor (beta chain) was retrieved from a study of breast tumors, draining lymph nodes, adjacent tissues. Study-level findings and limits: Tumor TCR diversity was below lymph nodes but above nontumor tissue. Data fit most tumor T cells coming from lymph node, expanding in tumor. Data only fit, rather than demonstrated, lymph node origin of most tumor T cells.

The V gene end was trimmed by 6 bases and the J gene end by 5 bases; junction bases not matched to a gene: 5. This CDR3 region has 13 residues. The V gene's germline CDR1 is SNHLY and CDR2 FYNNEI. Samples came from axillary lymph nodes draining the breast cancer. In its sample, this clonotype was seen many times. What it binds is not known. TCRdb re-analysed the multiplex PCR reads in MiXCR, keeping a single row per CDR3 protein. The data hold approximately 88,000 distinct CDR3 sequences, with over 25% observed a single time. The TCR was taken from a female donor with breast cancer. Some clones in this sample may be carry-over from other donors' samples. Sequencing was carried out using axillary lymph node tissue. The chain combines TRBV2 with TRBJ1-1; 8 positions match TRBD1. CDR3 in amino acids: CASRGRGLTEAFF. CDR3 nucleotides: TGTGCCAGCAGGGGCAGGGGGCTTACTGAAGCTTTCTTT.